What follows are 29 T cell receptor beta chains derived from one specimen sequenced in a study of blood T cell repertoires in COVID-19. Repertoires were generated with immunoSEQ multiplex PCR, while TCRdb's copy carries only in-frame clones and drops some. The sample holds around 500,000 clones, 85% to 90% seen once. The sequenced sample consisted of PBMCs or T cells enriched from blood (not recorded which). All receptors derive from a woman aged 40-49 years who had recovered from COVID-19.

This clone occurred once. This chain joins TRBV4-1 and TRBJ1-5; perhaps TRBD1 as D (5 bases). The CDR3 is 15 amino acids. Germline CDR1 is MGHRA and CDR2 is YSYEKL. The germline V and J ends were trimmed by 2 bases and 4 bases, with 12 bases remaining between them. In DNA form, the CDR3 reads TGCGCCAGCAGCCAATTCAGGACATCAAATCAGCCCCAGCATTTT. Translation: CASSQFRTSNQPQHF.

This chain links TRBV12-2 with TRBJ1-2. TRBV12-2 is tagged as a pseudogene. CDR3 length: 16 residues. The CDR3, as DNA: TGTGCAAGTCGCTTGGGGGGTGGGGAGAGGGACTATGGCTACACCTTC. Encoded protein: CASRLGGGERDYGYTF.

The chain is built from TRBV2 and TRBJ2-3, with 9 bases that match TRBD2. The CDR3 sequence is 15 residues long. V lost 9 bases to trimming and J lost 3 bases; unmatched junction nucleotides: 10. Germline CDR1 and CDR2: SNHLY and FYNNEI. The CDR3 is CARPPLAGETDTQYF. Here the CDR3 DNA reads TGTGCCAGGCCCCCATTAGCGGGAGAGACAGATACGCAGTATTTT.

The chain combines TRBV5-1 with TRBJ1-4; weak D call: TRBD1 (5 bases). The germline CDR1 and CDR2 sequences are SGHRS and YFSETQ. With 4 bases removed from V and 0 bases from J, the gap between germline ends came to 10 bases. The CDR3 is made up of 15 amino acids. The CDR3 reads CASSISRATNEKLFF. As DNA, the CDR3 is TGCGCCAGCAGCATTTCCAGGGCAACTAATGAAAAACTGTTTTTT.

The CDR3 sequence is CASSDPNRGGGGYTF. The CDR3 DNA sequence: TGTGCCAGCAGTGATCCTAACAGGGGAGGAGGTGGCTACACCTTC. V gene TRBV25-1 combines with J gene TRBJ1-2, with 7 positions matching TRBD1. The J segment lost 7 bases and the V segment lost 3 bases, leaving 11 bases of the junction unmatched. CDR1 is MGHDK and CDR2 is SYGVNS in the germline V gene. CDR3 length: 15 amino acids.

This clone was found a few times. The CDR3 DNA reads as TGTGCCAGCAGCTTAGAGGGACTAGTTGGCAAAAACATTCAGTACTTC. Its protein is CASSLEGLVGKNIQYF. This chain connects TRBV11-3 to TRBJ2-4, with 8 bases that match TRBD2. The trim removed 0 bases at V and 3 bases at J, leaving 4 bases unmatched. CDR3 length: 16 residues. Germline CDR1 reads SGHNT; CDR2 reads YENEEA.

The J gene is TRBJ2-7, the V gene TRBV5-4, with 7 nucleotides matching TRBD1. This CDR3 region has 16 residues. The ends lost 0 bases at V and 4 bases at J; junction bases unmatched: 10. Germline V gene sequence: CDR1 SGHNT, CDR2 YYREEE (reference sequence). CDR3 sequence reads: CASSLASVTGSYEQYF. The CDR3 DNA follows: TGTGCCAGCAGCTTGGCCTCGGTGACAGGGAGTTACGAGCAGTACTTC.

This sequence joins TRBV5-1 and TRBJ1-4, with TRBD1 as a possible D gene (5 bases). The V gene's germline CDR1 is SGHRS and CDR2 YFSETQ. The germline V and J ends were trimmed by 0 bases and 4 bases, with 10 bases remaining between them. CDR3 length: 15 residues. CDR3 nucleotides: TGCGCCAGCAGCTTGGAAGGGGCGCTTAATGAAAAACTGTTTTTT. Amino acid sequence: CASSLEGALNEKLFF.

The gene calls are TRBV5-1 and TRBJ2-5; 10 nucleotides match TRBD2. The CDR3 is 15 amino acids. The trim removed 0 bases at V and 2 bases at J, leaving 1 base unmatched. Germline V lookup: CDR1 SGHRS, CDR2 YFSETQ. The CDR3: CASSLGTSGQETQYF. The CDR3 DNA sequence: TGCGCCAGCAGCTTGGGGACTAGCGGACAAGAGACCCAGTACTTC.

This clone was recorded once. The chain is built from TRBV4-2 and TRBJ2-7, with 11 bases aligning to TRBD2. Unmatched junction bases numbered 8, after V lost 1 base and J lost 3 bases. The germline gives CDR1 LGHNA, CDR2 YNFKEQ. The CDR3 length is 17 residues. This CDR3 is CASSQAVRLAGNYEQYF. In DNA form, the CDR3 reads TGTGCCAGCAGCCAAGCCGTTAGACTAGCGGGGAACTACGAGCAGTACTTC.

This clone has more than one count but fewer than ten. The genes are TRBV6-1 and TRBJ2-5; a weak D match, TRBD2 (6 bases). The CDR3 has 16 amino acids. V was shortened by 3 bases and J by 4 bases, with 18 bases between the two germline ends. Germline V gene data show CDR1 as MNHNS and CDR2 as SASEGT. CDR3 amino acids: CASSDPLGRFRETQYF. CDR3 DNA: TGTGCCAGCAGTGACCCCCTGGGGAGGTTTCGAGAGACCCAGTACTTC.

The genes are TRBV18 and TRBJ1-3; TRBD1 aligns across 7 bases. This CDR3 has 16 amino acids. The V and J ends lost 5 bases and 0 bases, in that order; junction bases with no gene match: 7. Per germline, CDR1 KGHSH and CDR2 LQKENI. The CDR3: CASSGGQQISGNTIYF. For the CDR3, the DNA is TGTGCCAGCTCAGGGGGACAGCAGATCTCTGGAAACACCATATATTTT.

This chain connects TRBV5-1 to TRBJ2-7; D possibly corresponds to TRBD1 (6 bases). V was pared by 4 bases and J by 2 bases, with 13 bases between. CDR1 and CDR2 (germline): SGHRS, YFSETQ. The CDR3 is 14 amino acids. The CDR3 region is CASSNKQGPYEQYF. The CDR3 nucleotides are TGCGCCAGCAGCAATAAACAGGGACCCTACGAGCAGTACTTC.

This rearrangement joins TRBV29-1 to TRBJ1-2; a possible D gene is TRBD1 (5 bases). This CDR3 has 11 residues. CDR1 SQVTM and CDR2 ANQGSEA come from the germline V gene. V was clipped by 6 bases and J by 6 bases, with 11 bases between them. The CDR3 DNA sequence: TGCAGCGTACCCGGGGGTGATGGCTACACCTTC. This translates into CSVPGGDGYTF.

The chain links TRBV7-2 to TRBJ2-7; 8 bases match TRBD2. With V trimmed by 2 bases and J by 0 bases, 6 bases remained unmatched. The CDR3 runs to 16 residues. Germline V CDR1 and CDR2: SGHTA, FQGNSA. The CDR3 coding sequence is TGTGCCAGCAGCTTAACCGGCGGGAGGCTCTCCTACGAGCAGTACTTC. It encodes CASSLTGGRLSYEQYF. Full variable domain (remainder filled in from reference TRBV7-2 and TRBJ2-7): GAGVSQSPSNKVTEKGKDVELRCDPISGHTALYWYRQSLGQGLEFLIYFQGNSAPDKSGLPSDRFSAERTGGSVSTLTIQRTQQEDSAVYLCASSLTGGRLSYEQYFGPGTRLTVT.

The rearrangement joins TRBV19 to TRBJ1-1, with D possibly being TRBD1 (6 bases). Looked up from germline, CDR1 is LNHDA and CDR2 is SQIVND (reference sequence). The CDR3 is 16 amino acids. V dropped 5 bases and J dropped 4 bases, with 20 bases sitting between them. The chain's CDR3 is CASSGTGRLGGTEAFF. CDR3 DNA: TGTGCCAGTAGTGGAACAGGGCGGTTGGGCGGCACTGAAGCTTTCTTT. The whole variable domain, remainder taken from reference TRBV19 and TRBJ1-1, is DGGITQSPKYLFRKEGQNVTLSCEQNLNHDAMYWYRQDPGQGLRLIYYSQIVNDFQKGDIAEGYSVSREKKESFPLTVTSAQKNPTAFYLCASSGTGRLGGTEAFFGQGTRLTVV.

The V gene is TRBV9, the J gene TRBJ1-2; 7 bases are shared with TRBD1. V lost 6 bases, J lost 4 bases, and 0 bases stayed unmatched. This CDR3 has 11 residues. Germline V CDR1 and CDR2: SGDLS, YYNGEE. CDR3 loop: CASNRGYGYTF. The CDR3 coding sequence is TGTGCCAGCAACAGGGGCTATGGCTACACCTTC.

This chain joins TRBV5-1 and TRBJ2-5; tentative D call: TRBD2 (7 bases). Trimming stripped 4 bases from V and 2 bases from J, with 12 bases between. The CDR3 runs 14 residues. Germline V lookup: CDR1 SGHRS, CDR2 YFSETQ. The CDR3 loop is CASSPGGQQETQYF. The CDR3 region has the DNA TGCGCCAGCAGCCCCGGGGGGCAGCAAGAGACCCAGTACTTC.

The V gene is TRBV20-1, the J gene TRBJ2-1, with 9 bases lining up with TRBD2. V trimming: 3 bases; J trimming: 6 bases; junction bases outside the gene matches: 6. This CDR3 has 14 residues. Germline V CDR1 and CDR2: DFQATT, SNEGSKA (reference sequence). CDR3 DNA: TGCAGTGCTAGTCAGACTAGCGGAGCCAATGAGCAGTTCTTC. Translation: CSASQTSGANEQFF.

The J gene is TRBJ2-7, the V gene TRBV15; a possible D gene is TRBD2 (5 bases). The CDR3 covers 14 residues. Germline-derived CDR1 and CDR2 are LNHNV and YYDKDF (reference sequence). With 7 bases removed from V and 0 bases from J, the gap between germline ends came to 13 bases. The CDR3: CATKRQASSYEQYF. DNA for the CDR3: TGTGCCACCAAGCGGCAGGCGAGCTCCTACGAGCAGTACTTC.

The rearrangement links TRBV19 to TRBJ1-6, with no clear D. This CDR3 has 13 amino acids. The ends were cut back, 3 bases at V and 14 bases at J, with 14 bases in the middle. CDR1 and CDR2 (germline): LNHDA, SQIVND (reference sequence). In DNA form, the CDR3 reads TGTGCCAGTAGTATCTTCGGTCCCGAGGCCCTCCACTTT. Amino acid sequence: CASSIFGPEALHF.

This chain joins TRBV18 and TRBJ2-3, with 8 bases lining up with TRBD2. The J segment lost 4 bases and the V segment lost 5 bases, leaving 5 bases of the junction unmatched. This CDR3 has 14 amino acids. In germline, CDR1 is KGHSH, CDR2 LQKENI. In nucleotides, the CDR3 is TGTGCCAGCTCAAACGGGAGGGCCGCAGATACGCAGTATTTT. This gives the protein CASSNGRAADTQYF.

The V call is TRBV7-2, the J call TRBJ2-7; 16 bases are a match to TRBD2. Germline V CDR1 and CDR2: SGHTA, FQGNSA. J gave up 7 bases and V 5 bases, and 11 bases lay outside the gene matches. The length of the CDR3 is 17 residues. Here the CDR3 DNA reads TGTGCCAGCAGCCTAATAGGGACTAGCGGGGGGGGATGGGAGCAGTACTTC. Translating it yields CASSLIGTSGGGWEQYF.

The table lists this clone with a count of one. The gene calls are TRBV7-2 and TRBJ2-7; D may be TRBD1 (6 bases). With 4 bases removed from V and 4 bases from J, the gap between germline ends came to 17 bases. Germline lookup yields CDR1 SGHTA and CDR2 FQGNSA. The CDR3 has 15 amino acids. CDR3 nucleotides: TGTGCCAGCAGCTGGGCGGACAGATCCCAATACGAGCAGTACTTC. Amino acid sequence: CASSWADRSQYEQYF.

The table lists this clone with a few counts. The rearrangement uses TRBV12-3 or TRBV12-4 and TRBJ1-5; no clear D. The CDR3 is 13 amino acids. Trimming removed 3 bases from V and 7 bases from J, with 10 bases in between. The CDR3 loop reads CASSLGKQQPQHF. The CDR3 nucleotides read TGTGCCAGCAGTTTGGGCAAACAGCAGCCCCAGCATTTT.

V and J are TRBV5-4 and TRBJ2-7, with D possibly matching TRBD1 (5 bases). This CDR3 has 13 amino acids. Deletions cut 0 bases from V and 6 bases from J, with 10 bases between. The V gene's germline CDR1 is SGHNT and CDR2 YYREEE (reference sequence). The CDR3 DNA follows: TGTGCCAGCAGCTTGGACAGGTTCGGCGAGCAGTACTTC. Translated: CASSLDRFGEQYF.

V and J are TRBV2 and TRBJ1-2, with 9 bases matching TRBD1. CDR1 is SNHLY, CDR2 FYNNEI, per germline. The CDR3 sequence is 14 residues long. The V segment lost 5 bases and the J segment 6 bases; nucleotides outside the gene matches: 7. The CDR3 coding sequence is TGTGCCAGCAGTACCGGGACAGGGTCTCATGGCTACACCTTC. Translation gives CASSTGTGSHGYTF.

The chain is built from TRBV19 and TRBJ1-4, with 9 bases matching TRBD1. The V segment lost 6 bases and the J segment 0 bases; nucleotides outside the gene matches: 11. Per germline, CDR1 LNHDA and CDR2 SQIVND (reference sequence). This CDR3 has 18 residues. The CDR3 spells CASRPRTGALATNEKLFF. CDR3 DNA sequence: TGTGCCAGTAGACCCAGGACAGGGGCCCTTGCAACTAATGAAAAACTGTTTTTT.

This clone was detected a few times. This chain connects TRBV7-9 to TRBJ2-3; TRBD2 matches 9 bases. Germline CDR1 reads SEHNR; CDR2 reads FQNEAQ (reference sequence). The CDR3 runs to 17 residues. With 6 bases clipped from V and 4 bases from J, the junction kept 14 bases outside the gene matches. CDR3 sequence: CASRSPAGGPRADTQYF. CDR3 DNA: TGTGCCAGCAGGAGTCCGGCGGGAGGGCCCCGGGCAGATACGCAGTATTTT.